Below, 3 T cell receptor beta chains from the same sample are listed, as sequenced in a study of CD8 T cells in ankylosing spondylitis (dated by TCRdb to 2016 to 2017). Library creation used 5' RACE. The data were produced on an Illumina HiSeq 2500. The public reads were run again by TCRdb, first through fastp at Q25 and then through MiXCR, and only productive beta chains were kept. For every CDR3 protein sequence, its rows merge into one entry that carries the most common genes and DNA. Counted in this sample were about 220,000 distinct CDR3 sequences; roughly 25% of them appeared once. The top ten constitute under 7% of the sample. The sample consisted of blood, either unsorted or a sorted T cell fraction (not recorded which). These receptor sequences come from a male donor with ankylosing spondylitis or in good health (not recorded which).

This clonotype came up many times. CDR3 sequence (DNA): TGTGCCAGCAGTTTGTATAATACGCAGTATTTT. This translates into CASSLYNTQYF. The genes are TRBV12-3 or TRBV12-4 and TRBJ2-3; D is uncertain. The ends were cut back, 3 bases at V and 7 bases at J, with 5 bases in the middle. The CDR3 runs 11 residues.

This clonotype was recorded a few times. This rearrangement joins TRBV6-1 to TRBJ2-7, with TRBD1 matching 7 bases. J gave up 4 bases and V 11 bases, and 11 bases lay outside the gene matches. The CDR3 has 13 residues. The germline V gene has CDR1 MNHNS and CDR2 SASEGT. The CDR3 loop reads CASGRGLLYEQYF. In DNA, the CDR3 is TGTGCCTCTGGTAGGGGGCTACTATACGAGCAGTACTTC.

The chain has TRBV11-1 and TRBJ2-2; a possible D gene is TRBD1 (5 bases). Per germline, CDR1 SGHAT and CDR2 FQDESV (reference sequence). Trimming left V 3 bases short and J 6 bases short, with 8 bases between. CDR3 length equals 13 residues. The CDR3, as DNA: TGTGCCAGCAGCTTCCAGGGCCCCGGGGAGCTGTTTTTT. Translated, it gives CASSFQGPGELFF.